This T cell receptor beta chain was sequenced during a study of T cells in women clearing cervical HPV infection. CDR1 and CDR2 (germline): GTSNPN, SVGIG (reference sequence). This CDR3 contains 14 residues. TCRdb keeps only in-frame clones here, not all; method: immunoSEQ multiplex PCR. The sample is made up of 25,000 to 30,000 clones, and the top ten hold 15% to 20% of it. HPV was found by MY09/MY11 PCR and dot-blot genotyping. A remark on this clone: The read finishes 3 residues shy of the CDR3 end, and the germline J gene is used to complete it.

Source material: blood buffy coat. This TCR was recovered from a woman between 18 and 70 years old with a cervical HPV16 infection that either progressed to CIN3+ or cleared (not recorded which). The V gene is TRBV30, the J gene TRBJ1-2; possible D gene TRBD1, 6 bases. This CDR3 is CAWRLAGGQEAYTF. The part of the CDR3 DNA that was read is TGTGCCTGGAGGCTAGCGGGGGGCCAAGAGGCC.